The 8 T cell receptor beta chains below come from one sample, sequenced in a study of T cells in Graves' hyperthyroidism and ophthalmopathy. The investigators amplified TCR beta CDR3 regions from RNA transcripts. The TCR CDR3 first-round RT-PCR relied on the HTBI primer set. TCRdb analysed the multiplex PCR reads with MiXCR anew, one entry per CDR3 protein. The sample contains about 410,000 distinct CDR3 sequences, roughly 15% of which appear only once. Sequences were obtained from blood. Receptors originate from a woman aged 25 to 39 with Graves' ophthalmopathy.

This clonotype was seen many times. The rearrangement joins TRBV11-1 to TRBJ2-3; TRBD2 matches 11 bases. J gave up 0 bases and V 5 bases, and 4 bases lay outside the gene matches. This CDR3 spans 16 amino acids. In germline, CDR1 is SGHAT, CDR2 FQDESV (reference sequence). CDR3 sequence reads: CASSPGTSGSTDTQYF. For the CDR3, the DNA is TGTGCCAGCAGCCCCGGGACTAGCGGAAGCACAGATACGCAGTATTTT.

CDR3 amino acids: CASSQGQGGEQYF. In nucleotides, the CDR3 is TGCGCCAGCAGCCAAGGCCAGGGGGGTGAGCAGTACTTC. This chain links TRBV4-1 with TRBJ2-7; perhaps TRBD1 as D (7 bases). The CDR3 totals 13 residues. Germline CDR1 is MGHRA and CDR2 is YSYEKL. V dropped 1 base and J dropped 7 bases, with 11 bases sitting between them.

This clonotype was detected many times. V usage is TRBV12-3 or TRBV12-4 and J usage is TRBJ1-2, with D perhaps matching TRBD1 (6 bases). This CDR3 region has 13 residues. V was pared by 6 bases and J by 6 bases, with 14 bases between. The CDR3 region has the DNA TGTGCCAGCAGACCTCTTGCAGGGGATGGCTACACCTTC. It translates to CASRPLAGDGYTF.

This clonotype was detected many times. The V and J genes are TRBV28 and TRBJ1-5; D is possibly TRBD1 (5 bases). V was cut by 3 bases and J by 0 bases, with 12 bases left in between. Germline V gene data show CDR1 as MDHEN and CDR2 as SYDVKM. The CDR3 runs 16 residues. CDR3 loop: CASSFRWQGSNQPQHF. Here the CDR3 DNA reads TGTGCCAGCAGTTTTCGGTGGCAGGGTAGCAATCAGCCCCAGCATTTT.

This sequence joins TRBV27 and TRBJ1-3; 10 nucleotides match TRBD1. This CDR3 has 18 residues. V gave up 5 bases and J gave up 4 bases; unmatched junction bases: 14. Germline V gives CDR1 MNHEY, CDR2 SMNVEV (reference sequence). CDR3 in DNA: TGTGCCAGCAGTCGCCGATCCGGGACAGGGGAAGCGGGAAACACCATATATTTT. It codes for CASSRRSGTGEAGNTIYF.

In the case of this clonotype: Just one base apart from a much larger clone, this may be a read error. Here the CDR3 omits its conserved ending phenylalanine or tryptophan, so a read error is the likely source. This rearrangement joins TRBV7-6 to TRBJ2-1, with 9 bases lining up with TRBD2. V dropped 1 base and J dropped 7; count of bases not matched to a gene: 8. Germline assignment: CDR1 SGHVS and CDR2 FNYEAQ. The CDR3 runs to 16 residues. The DNA of the CDR3 is TGTGCCAGCAGCTTAGTATTAGCGGGGGAGTTTAATGAGCAGTTCCTC. It specifies CASSLVLAGEFNEQFL.

This clonotype has a count of ten or more. The V and J genes are TRBV15 and TRBJ1-6; no firm D call. CDR3 length equals 14 residues. Trimming pared 0 bases from V and 9 bases from J, leaving 9 bases between. Per the germline V gene, CDR1 is LNHNV and CDR2 is YYDKDF (reference sequence). In DNA form, the CDR3 reads TGTGCCACCAGCAGAGATGTAGGTGGTTCACCCCTCCACTTT. It yields the protein CATSRDVGGSPLHF.

The chain has TRBV15 and TRBJ1-5, with a possible D match to TRBD1 (6 bases). Germline V CDR1 and CDR2: LNHNV, YYDKDF (reference sequence). The V end lost 2 bases, the J end lost 2 bases, and 10 bases lay between the germline ends. CDR3 length: 15 amino acids. The CDR3 sequence: CATSRTGQRNQPQHF. CDR3 DNA sequence: TGTGCCACCAGCAGAACCGGACAGCGCAATCAGCCCCAGCATTTT.